The rows below give T cell receptor beta chains drawn from one sample of a study of quantifying T cell responses using KT2 cells. TCRdb processed the UMI-ligation and nested PCR reads anew with MiXCR; each CDR3 protein has one entry. This table holds 60,000 or so distinct CDR3 sequences, about 12% found once. Sequencing was done on a sample of PBMCs spiked with cells of the T cell clone KT2. These receptors were obtained from a human donor. Each CDR3 is given with its conserved first and last residue. Each record gives: D gene, J gene, V gene, CDR3 protein. The D gene is left open where the match is weak.

- TRBJ1-1 TRBV6-5 CASSYQKNTEAFF
TRBD1 TRBJ2-1 TRBV5-6 CASSPVGQDYNEQFF
- TRBJ1-2 TRBV6-1 CASSVTRQALGYTF
- TRBJ2-3 TRBV20-1 CSASTGYGTDTQYF
TRBD2 TRBJ2-1 TRBV12-3/TRBV12-4 CASSYAGLASYFMEQFF
- TRBJ1-1 TRBV6-5 CASRTPPNTEAFF
- TRBJ1-6 TRBV6-5 CASMGAKYNSPLHF
- TRBJ2-7 TRBV19 CASRLDTTVGEQYF
- TRBJ1-2 TRBV20-1 CSARDTARGGYTF
- TRBJ1-2 TRBV27 CASSVGLGAGGYTF
- TRBJ2-1 TRBV3-1 CASSQDSLAYNEQFF
- TRBJ1-1 TRBV9 CASSTRGGSTEAFF
- TRBJ2-5 TRBV2 CARVVGETQYF
- TRBJ2-7 TRBV18 CASSPDLLSAYEQYF
- TRBJ1-2 TRBV4-2 CASSQGEGGDGYTF
TRBD1 TRBJ2-7 TRBV6-2/TRBV6-3 CASRHPGTGSYEQYF
TRBD2 TRBJ2-1 TRBV2 CASGTSGSIEQFF
- TRBJ2-7 TRBV11-1 CASSSNRGREYEQYF
- TRBJ1-2 TRBV7-2 CASSFEPYGYTF
- TRBJ2-6 TRBV3-1 CASSPEVGGSGANVLTF
TRBD2 TRBJ2-1 TRBV2 CASSEYWGGYNEQFF
TRBD1 TRBJ1-1 TRBV7-3 CASSPAGTGKTEAFF
- TRBJ1-2 TRBV25-1 CASSEFGGDGYTF
- TRBJ2-5 TRBV18 CASSPAGTTKETQYF
- TRBJ2-5 TRBV6-1 CASSEGGETQYF
- TRBJ2-1 TRBV12-5 CASGSRDVWNEQFF
- TRBJ1-1 TRBV29-1 CSVDDRQEDGLRNTEAFF
- TRBJ1-1 TRBV18 CASSQAENTEAFF
- TRBJ2-3 TRBV6-5 CASSYTGKSADTQYF
- TRBJ1-5 TRBV20-1 CSAQGGPGRAYSNQPQHF
- TRBJ1-5 TRBV7-8 CASSLWWDASNQPQHF
- TRBJ2-7 TRBV5-1 CASSFVGDPLEQYF
TRBD1 TRBJ1-1 TRBV2 CASSEAGTGGMNTEAFF
- TRBJ2-3 TRBV30 CAWGARTDTQYF